This T cell receptor (beta chain) originates from a study of shared clonotypes between healthy human individuals. Only in-frame clones appear in the TCRdb table, and some are missing; sequencing was by immunoSEQ multiplex PCR. This table has around 1,900,000 clones, approximately 92% appearing once. The naive CD8 subset, CD45RO-negative cells positively selected for CCR7, excluded terminally differentiated effector memory CD45RA+ cells. CDR3 size: 15 residues. Trimming pared 7 bases from V and 1 base from J, leaving 16 bases between. Looked up from germline, CDR1 is MNHNS and CDR2 is SASEGT. This TCR derives from a man between 18 and 35 years old in good health. Some clones in this sample may be carry-over from other donors' samples. Sequencing was performed on naive CD8+ T cells from PBMCs. V usage is TRBV6-1 and J usage is TRBJ1-1; D is undetermined. DNA for the CDR3: TGTGCCAGCACCGAAGGTAGGGCTCAGAACACTGAAGCTTTCTTT. It specifies CASTEGRAQNTEAFF.